The 2 T cell receptor beta chains below were found in one sample sequenced in a study of blood T cells in healthy people across ages. Primed by a sample-barcoded 5' primer and a J-beta primer mix, a second PCR proceeded for 7 to 11 cycles. TCRdb re-derived calls from the 5' RACE reads in MiXCR, one entry per CDR3 protein. The table shows roughly 930,000 distinct CDR3 sequences, with under 50% occurring only once. The sequenced sample was blood. These TCRs come from a man aged 30-40 years in good health.

The gene calls are TRBV9 and TRBJ2-1; 10 bases fit TRBD2. The CDR3 totals 16 residues. With 4 bases clipped from V and 4 bases from J, the junction kept 8 bases outside the gene matches. Germline values: CDR1 SGDLS, CDR2 YYNGEE. In DNA form, the CDR3 reads TGTGCCAGCAGCCCCCAGCTAGCGGGAGTGTACAATGAGCAGTTCTTC. Translation: CASSPQLAGVYNEQFF.

Concerning this clonotype itself: Possible read error: a much larger clone is one base away. V and J are TRBV7-9 and TRBJ1-4; 7 positions agree with TRBD1. V lost 4 bases and J lost 4; bases outside the gene matches: 3. The CDR3 extends over 14 amino acids. The germline V gene encodes CDR1 SEHNR and CDR2 FQNEAQ (reference sequence). The CDR3 bases are TGTGCCAGCAGCTCCGGGACAGATAATGAAAAACTGTTTTTT. It translates to CASSSGTDNEKLFF.